These 19 T cell receptor beta chains came from one sample sequenced in a study of regulatory T cells in long-lasting Graves disease. Arm-PCR of CDR3 regions with iRepertoire HTBI primers generated TCR beta libraries. A single record per CDR3 protein comes from TCRdb applying MiXCR to the multiplex PCR reads. The repertoire consists of 600,000 to 650,000 distinct CDR3 sequences, with 16% occurring once and the leading ten covering about 20%. Time point meaning: newly diagnosed GD, antithyroid drugs for less than 3 months. PBMCs were the source of the RNA used for TCR sequencing. The data were also submitted as part of a second study, on T cells in Graves' hyperthyroidism and ophthalmopathy.

This specimen was peripheral blood mononuclear cells (PBMCs), taken at new diagnosis, from a patient treated with antithyroid drugs. These receptors all stem from a woman aged 25 to 39 with Graves disease.

This clonotype showed up just a few times. The gene calls are TRBV29-1 and TRBJ2-7, with a tentative D call TRBD1 (5 bases). Deletions cut 6 bases from V and 1 base from J, with 10 bases between. The germline V gene encodes CDR1 SQVTM and CDR2 ANQGSEA. The CDR3 is 12 amino acids. The CDR3 loop reads CSVETASYEQYF. In nucleotides, the CDR3 is TGCAGCGTGGAGACAGCATCCTACGAGCAGTACTTC.

The J gene is TRBJ2-1, the V gene TRBV4-2; D perhaps matches TRBD2 (6 bases). The last part of the DNA fits TRBJ2-5 better; the J call may be wrong. Germline V CDR1 and CDR2: LGHNA, YNFKEQ. CDR3 size: 15 residues. CDR3 amino acids: CASSQDPPAGETQYF. CDR3 bases: TGTGCCAGCAGCCAAGACCCCCCAGCGGGAGAGACCCAGTACTTC.

Regarding this clonotype: A much bigger clone sits one base away, suggesting this may be a read error. The chain links TRBV11-2 to TRBJ1-6, with 8 bases aligning to TRBD1. The CDR3 runs 14 residues. V shed 5 bases and J 14 bases; nucleotides not matched to a gene: 11. Germline V gives CDR1 SGHAT, CDR2 FQNNGV. CDR3 sequence (DNA): TGTGCCAGCAGCAGAACCCAGGGACAGGCGGCCCTCCACTTT. Protein: CASSRTQGQAALHF.

This chain links TRBV30 with TRBJ2-3; 8 bases are a match to TRBD2. The CDR3 length is 16 residues. With 1 base clipped from V and 0 bases from J, the junction kept 6 bases outside the gene matches. The V gene's germline CDR1 is GTSNPN and CDR2 SVGIG (reference sequence). CDR3 nucleotide sequence: TGTGCCTGGAGTGGTCTAGCGGGTACTAGCACAGATACGCAGTATTTT. Amino acids: CAWSGLAGTSTDTQYF.

This clonotype has more than one count but fewer than ten. The chain employs TRBV12-5 and TRBJ2-1; D is perhaps TRBD1 or TRBD2 (5 bases each). The germline V and J ends were trimmed by 5 bases and 6 bases, with 8 bases remaining between them. The CDR3 has 12 residues. Germline lookup yields CDR1 LGHNT and CDR2 FRNRAP. CDR3 nucleotide sequence: TGTGCTAGTGGTCTGGGGGTCAATGAGCAGTTCTTC. Its translation: CASGLGVNEQFF.

The chain carries TRBV7-2 and TRBJ2-2, with a weak D call TRBD1 (5 bases). The V end was cut by 7 bases, the J end by 0 bases, with 18 bases between. CDR1 SGHTA and CDR2 FQGNSA come from the germline V gene. This CDR3 spans 17 amino acids. Here the CDR3 DNA reads TGTGCCAGCATAACCCTGGGCAGGGCCTCGAACACCGGGGAGCTGTTTTTT. Protein sequence: CASITLGRASNTGELFF.

This clonotype was detected ten times or more. The chain combines TRBV5-1 with TRBJ2-3, with 9 nucleotides matching TRBD1. Unmatched junction bases numbered 6, after V lost 2 bases and J lost 5 bases. This CDR3 has 15 residues. Germline assignment: CDR1 SGHRS and CDR2 YFSETQ. CDR3 nucleotide sequence: TGCGCCAGCAGCTTAATGACAGGGGGTGTAGATACGCAGTATTTT. Translated: CASSLMTGGVDTQYF.

This clonotype has ten or more counts. CDR3 amino acids: CASSEAPGPGYEQYF. CDR3 sequence (DNA): TGTGCCAGCAGCGAGGCCCCTGGGCCAGGCTACGAGCAGTACTTC. J is TRBJ2-7 and V is TRBV7-9; D is unclear. The germline gives CDR1 SEHNR, CDR2 FQNEAQ (reference sequence). Trimming left V 5 bases short and J 3 bases short, with 17 bases between. The CDR3 loop spans 15 amino acids.

At least ten counts were recorded for this clonotype. The CDR3 DNA follows: TGTGCCAGCAGTTCCAGGGAGGCAGATACGCAGTATTTT. The encoded protein is CASSSREADTQYF. The chain uses TRBV6-5 and TRBJ2-3; D may be TRBD2 (6 bases). Germline CDR1 and CDR2: MNHEY and SVGAGI. The V end lost 4 bases, the J end lost 4 bases, and 9 bases lay between the germline ends. This CDR3 spans 13 amino acids.

This clonotype was detected ten times or more. The rearrangement uses TRBV7-3 and TRBJ2-1, with 9 bases fitting TRBD2. Germline CDR1 is SGHTA and CDR2 is FQGTGA. This CDR3 has 17 amino acids. The V segment lost 4 bases and the J segment 4 bases; nucleotides outside the gene matches: 11. The CDR3 DNA sequence: TGTGCCAGCAGCTCGCGCCCCGCGGGAGGGCTTTACAATGAGCAGTTCTTC. The encoded protein is CASSSRPAGGLYNEQFF.

The V call is TRBV10-2, the J call TRBJ2-3; D is unclear. V lost 3 bases to trimming and J lost 3 bases, with 10 bases between them. This CDR3 comprises 14 residues. CDR1 and CDR2 (germline): WSHSY, SAAADI. The CDR3 DNA reads TGCGCCAGCAGTGATTGGGGTAGGACAGATACGCAGTATTTT. The encoded protein is CASSDWGRTDTQYF.

This clonotype was found many times. The V gene is TRBV5-1, the J gene TRBJ1-4; D is uncertain. The CDR3 runs 15 residues. Germline CDR1 SGHRS, CDR2 YFSETQ. The germline V and J ends were trimmed by 3 bases and 7 bases, with 16 bases remaining between them. CDR3 DNA: TGCGCCAGCAGCTGGTCGTCACAATTGGGTGAAAAACTGTTTTTT. Protein: CASSWSSQLGEKLFF.

This clonotype was detected only a few times. This rearrangement joins TRBV2 to TRBJ2-5; a weak D match, TRBD2 (6 bases). The CDR3 consists of 14 residues. Germline V gives CDR1 SNHLY, CDR2 FYNNEI. The ends were cut back, 2 bases at V and 4 bases at J, with 11 bases in the middle. The CDR3 DNA follows: TGTGCCAGCAGTGAATGGGGGGTAGGAGAGACCCAGTACTTC. Translating it yields CASSEWGVGETQYF.

This clonotype was counted at least ten times. The chain carries TRBV10-3 and TRBJ1-1; 7 nucleotides line up with TRBD1. In germline, CDR1 is ENHRY, CDR2 SYGVKD. J lost 7 bases, V lost 3 bases, and 5 bases had no gene match. CDR3 length: 13 amino acids. The CDR3 loop is CAISEGQGVEAFF. The CDR3 DNA follows: TGTGCCATCAGTGAAGGGCAGGGGGTTGAAGCTTTCTTT.

This clonotype was detected ten times or more. This chain links TRBV13 with TRBJ1-4; TRBD1 matches 7 bases. The V gene end was trimmed by 5 bases and the J gene end by 8 bases; junction bases not matched to a gene: 8. The CDR3 is made up of 14 amino acids. The germline CDR1 and CDR2 sequences are PRHDT and FYEKMQ (reference sequence). This CDR3 is CASSQTGPGEKLFF. DNA of the CDR3: TGTGCCAGCAGCCAGACAGGGCCGGGGGAAAAACTGTTTTTT.

There are a few counts of this clonotype. This chain links TRBV3-1 with TRBJ1-1; tentatively, D is TRBD1 (5 bases). The CDR3 is 14 residues long. V was trimmed by 1 base and J by 4 bases, leaving 10 bases between them. Looked up from germline, CDR1 is LGHDT and CDR2 is YNNKEL (reference sequence). The CDR3 loop reads CASSQAGRGTEAFF. The DNA of the CDR3 is TGTGCCAGCAGCCAAGCGGGAAGGGGCACTGAAGCTTTCTTT.

This chain uses TRBV20-1 with TRBJ2-1, with 14 bases lining up with TRBD2. V lost 1 base and J lost 6; bases outside the gene matches: 2. This CDR3 has 15 amino acids. The V gene's germline CDR1 is DFQATT and CDR2 SNEGSKA (reference sequence). DNA of the CDR3: TGCAGTGCTAGAGGGGGACTAGCGGGAGCCAATGAGCAGTTCTTC. It yields the protein CSARGGLAGANEQFF.

At least ten counts were recorded for this clonotype. V is TRBV7-2 and J is TRBJ1-2; 7 bases are a match to TRBD1. J was trimmed by 8 bases and V by 4 bases; bases with no gene match: 7. Germline CDR1 reads SGHTA; CDR2 reads FQGNSA. The CDR3 loop spans 13 amino acids. The CDR3 loop reads CASSYPQGGGYTF. The CDR3 region has the DNA TGTGCCAGCAGCTACCCCCAGGGGGGCGGCTACACCTTC. Drawing the rest from reference TRBV7-2 and TRBJ1-2, the complete variable domain is GAGVSQSPSNKVTEKGKDVELRCDPISGHTALYWYRQSLGQGLEFLIYFQGNSAPDKSGLPSDRFSAERTGGSVSTLTIQRTQQEDSAVYLCASSYPQGGGYTFGSGTRLTVV.

Ten or more counts support this clonotype. J is TRBJ2-3 and V is TRBV28, with 11 bases lining up with TRBD1. Unmatched junction bases numbered 7, after V lost 5 bases and J lost 3 bases. Germline V CDR1 and CDR2: MDHEN, SYDVKM. The length of the CDR3 is 16 residues. The CDR3 loop reads CASSTPGTGGTDTQYF. The CDR3 nucleotides are TGTGCCAGCAGTACGCCCGGGACAGGGGGAACAGATACGCAGTATTTT.